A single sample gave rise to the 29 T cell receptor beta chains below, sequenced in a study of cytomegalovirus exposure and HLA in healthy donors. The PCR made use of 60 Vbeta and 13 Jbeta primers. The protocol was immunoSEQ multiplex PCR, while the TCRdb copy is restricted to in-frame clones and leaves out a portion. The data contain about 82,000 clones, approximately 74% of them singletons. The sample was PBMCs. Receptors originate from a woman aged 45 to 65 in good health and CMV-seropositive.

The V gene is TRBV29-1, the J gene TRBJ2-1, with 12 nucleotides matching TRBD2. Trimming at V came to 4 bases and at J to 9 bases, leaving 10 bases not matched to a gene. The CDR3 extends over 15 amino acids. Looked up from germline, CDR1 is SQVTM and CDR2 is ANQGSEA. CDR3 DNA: TGCAGCGTTGTGGGGCTAGCGGGAGGGCCGGGTGAGCAGTTCTTC. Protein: CSVVGLAGGPGEQFF.

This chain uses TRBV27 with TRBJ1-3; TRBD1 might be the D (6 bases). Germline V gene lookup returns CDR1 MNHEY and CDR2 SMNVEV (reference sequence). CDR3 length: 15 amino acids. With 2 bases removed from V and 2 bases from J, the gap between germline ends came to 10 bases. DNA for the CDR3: TGTGCCAGCAGTTTAACTTGGGGGCCTGGAAACACCATATATTTT. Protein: CASSLTWGPGNTIYF.

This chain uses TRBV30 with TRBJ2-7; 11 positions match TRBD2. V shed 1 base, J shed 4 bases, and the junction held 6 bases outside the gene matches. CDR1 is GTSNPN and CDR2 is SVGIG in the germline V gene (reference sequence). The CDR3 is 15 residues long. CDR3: CAWSALAGGRYEQYF. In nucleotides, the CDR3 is TGTGCCTGGAGTGCCCTAGCGGGGGGCCGATACGAGCAGTACTTC.

CDR3 sequence reads: CASSWIGGEQYF. The CDR3 DNA reads as TGTGCCAGCAGCTGGATCGGAGGGGAGCAGTACTTC. J is TRBJ2-7 and V is TRBV13; possible D gene TRBD2, 6 bases. V shed 4 bases and J shed 7 bases, with 11 bases lying between them. CDR3 length: 12 residues. CDR1 and CDR2 from the germline V gene are PRHDT and FYEKMQ (reference sequence).

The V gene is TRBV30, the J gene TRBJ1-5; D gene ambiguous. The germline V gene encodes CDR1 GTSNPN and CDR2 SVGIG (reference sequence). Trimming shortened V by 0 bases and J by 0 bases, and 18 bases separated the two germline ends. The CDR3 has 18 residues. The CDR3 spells CAWSVWQVMNDSNQPQHF. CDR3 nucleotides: TGTGCCTGGAGTGTTTGGCAGGTAATGAACGATAGCAATCAGCCCCAGCATTTT.

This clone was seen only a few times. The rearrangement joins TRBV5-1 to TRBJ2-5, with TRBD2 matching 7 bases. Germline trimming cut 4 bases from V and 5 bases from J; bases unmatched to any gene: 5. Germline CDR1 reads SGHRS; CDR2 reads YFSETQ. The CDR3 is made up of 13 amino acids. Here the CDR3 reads CASSPSGKETQYF. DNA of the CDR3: TGCGCCAGCAGCCCAAGCGGGAAGGAGACCCAGTACTTC.

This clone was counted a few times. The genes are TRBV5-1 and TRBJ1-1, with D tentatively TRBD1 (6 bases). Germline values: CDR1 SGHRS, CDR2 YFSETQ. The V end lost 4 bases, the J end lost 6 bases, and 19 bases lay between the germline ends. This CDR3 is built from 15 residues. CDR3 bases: TGCGCCAGCAGCCCTAGATGGGACACAGCACCTGAAGCTTTCTTT. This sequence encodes CASSPRWDTAPEAFF.

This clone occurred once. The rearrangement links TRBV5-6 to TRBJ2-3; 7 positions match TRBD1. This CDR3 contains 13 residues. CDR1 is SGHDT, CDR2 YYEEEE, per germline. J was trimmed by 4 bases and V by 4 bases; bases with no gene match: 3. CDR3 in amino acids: CASSLTGPDTQYF. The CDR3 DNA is TGTGCCAGCAGCCTGACAGGGCCAGATACGCAGTATTTT. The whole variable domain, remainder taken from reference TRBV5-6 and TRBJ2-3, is DAGVTQSPTHLIKTRGQQVTLRCSPKSGHDTVSWYQQALGQGPQFIFQYYEEEERQRGNFPDRFSGHQFPNYSSELNVNALLLGDSALYLCASSLTGPDTQYFGPGTRLTVL.

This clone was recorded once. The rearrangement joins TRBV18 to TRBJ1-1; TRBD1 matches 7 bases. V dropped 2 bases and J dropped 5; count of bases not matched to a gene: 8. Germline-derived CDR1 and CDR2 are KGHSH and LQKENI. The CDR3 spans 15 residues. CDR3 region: CASSPIQGKKTEAFF. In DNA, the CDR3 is TGTGCCAGCTCACCAATACAGGGGAAGAAGACTGAAGCTTTCTTT.

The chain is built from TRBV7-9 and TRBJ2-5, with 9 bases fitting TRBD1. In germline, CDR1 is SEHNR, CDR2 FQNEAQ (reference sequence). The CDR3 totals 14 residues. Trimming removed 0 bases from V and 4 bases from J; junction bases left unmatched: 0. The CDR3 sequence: CASSLATGGETQYF. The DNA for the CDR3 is TGTGCCAGCAGCTTAGCGACAGGGGGAGAGACCCAGTACTTC. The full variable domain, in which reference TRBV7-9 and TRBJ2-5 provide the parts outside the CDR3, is DTGVSQNPRHKITKRGQNVTFRCDPISEHNRLYWYRQTLGQGPEFLTYFQNEAQLEKSRLLSDRFSAERPKGSFSTLEIQRTEQGDSAMYLCASSLATGGETQYFGPGTRLLVL.

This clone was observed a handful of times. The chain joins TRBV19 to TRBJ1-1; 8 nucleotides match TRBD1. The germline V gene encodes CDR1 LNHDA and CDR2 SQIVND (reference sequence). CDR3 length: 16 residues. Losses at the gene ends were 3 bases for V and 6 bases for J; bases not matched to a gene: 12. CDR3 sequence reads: CASSILVTGETSEAFF. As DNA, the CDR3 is TGTGCCAGTAGTATTTTGGTGACAGGGGAAACTTCTGAAGCTTTCTTT.

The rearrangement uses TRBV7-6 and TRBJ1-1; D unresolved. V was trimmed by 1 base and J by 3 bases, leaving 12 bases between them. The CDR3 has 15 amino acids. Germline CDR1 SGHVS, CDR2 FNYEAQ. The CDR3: CASSLDSREHTEAFF. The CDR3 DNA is TGTGCCAGCAGCTTAGATTCTAGGGAGCACACTGAAGCTTTCTTT.

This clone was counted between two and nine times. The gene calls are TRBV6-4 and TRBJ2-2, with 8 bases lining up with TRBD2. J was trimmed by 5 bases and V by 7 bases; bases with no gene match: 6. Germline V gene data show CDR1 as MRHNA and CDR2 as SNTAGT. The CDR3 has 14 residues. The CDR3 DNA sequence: TGTGCCAGCACACCGGTAGCGGGAACCGGGGAGCTGTTTTTT. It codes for CASTPVAGTGELFF.

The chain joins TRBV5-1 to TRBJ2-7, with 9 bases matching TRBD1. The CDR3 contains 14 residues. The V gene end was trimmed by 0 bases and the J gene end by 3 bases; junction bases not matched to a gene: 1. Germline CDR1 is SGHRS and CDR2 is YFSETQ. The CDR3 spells CASSLETGGYEQYF. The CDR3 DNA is TGCGCCAGCAGCTTGGAGACAGGGGGCTACGAGCAGTACTTC.

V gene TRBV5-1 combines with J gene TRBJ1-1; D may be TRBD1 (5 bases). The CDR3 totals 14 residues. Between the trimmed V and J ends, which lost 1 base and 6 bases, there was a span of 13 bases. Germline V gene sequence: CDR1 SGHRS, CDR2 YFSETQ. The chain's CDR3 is CASSLTGLAPEAFF. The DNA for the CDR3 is TGCGCCAGCAGCTTGACGGGACTGGCCCCTGAAGCTTTCTTT.

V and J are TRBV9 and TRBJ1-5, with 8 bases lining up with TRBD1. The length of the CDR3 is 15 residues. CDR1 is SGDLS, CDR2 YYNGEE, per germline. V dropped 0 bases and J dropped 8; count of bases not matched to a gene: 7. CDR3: CASSVGAGGREPQHF. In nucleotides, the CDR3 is TGTGCCAGCAGCGTAGGGGCAGGGGGCCGGGAGCCCCAGCATTTT.

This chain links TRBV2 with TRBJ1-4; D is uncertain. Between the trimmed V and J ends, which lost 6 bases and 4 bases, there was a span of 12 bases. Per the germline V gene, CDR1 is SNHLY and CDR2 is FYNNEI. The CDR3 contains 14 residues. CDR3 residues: CASRRTDYNEKLFF. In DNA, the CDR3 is TGTGCCAGCAGAAGGACCGACTATAATGAAAAACTGTTTTTT.

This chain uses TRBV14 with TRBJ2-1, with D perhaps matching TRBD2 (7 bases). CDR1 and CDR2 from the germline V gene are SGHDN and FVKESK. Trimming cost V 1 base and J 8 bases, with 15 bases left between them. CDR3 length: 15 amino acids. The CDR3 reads CASSQVGEGVHEQFF. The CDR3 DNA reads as TGTGCCAGCAGCCAAGTTGGGGAGGGGGTGCATGAGCAGTTCTTC.

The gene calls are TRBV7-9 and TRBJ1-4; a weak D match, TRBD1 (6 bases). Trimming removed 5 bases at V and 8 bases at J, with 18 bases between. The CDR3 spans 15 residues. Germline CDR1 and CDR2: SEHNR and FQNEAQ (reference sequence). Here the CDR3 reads CASSRATGMEEKLFF. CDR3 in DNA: TGTGCCAGCAGCCGGGCCACAGGGATGGAGGAAAAACTGTTTTTT.

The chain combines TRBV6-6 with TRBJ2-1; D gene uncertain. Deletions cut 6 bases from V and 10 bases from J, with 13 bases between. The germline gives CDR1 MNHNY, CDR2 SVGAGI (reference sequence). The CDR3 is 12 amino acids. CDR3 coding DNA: TGTGCCAGCAGCCGACCTTTGCGGGAGCAGTTCTTC. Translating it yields CASSRPLREQFF.

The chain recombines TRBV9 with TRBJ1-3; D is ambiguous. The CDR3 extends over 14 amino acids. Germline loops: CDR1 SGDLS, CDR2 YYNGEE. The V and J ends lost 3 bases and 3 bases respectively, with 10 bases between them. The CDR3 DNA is TGTGCCAGCAGCGCCGCGGCTGGTGGAAACACCATATATTTT. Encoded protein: CASSAAAGGNTIYF.

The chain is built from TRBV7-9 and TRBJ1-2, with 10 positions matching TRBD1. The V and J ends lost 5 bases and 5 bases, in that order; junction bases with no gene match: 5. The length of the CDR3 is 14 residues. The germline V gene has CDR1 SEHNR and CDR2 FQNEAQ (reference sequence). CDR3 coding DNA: TGTGCCAGCAGCCGACAGGGGGCCGAGTATGGCTACACCTTC. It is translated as CASSRQGAEYGYTF.

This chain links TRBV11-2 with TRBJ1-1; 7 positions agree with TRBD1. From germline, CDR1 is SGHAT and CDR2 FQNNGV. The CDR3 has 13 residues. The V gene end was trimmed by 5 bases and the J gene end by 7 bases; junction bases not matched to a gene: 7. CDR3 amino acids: CASSQRGLGEAFF. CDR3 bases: TGTGCCAGCAGCCAGAGGGGGCTGGGTGAAGCTTTCTTT. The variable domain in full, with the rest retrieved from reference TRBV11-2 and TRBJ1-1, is EAGVAQSPRYKIIEKRQSVAFWCNPISGHATLYWYQQILGQGPKLLIQFQNNGVVDDSQLPKDRFSAERLKGVDSTLKIQPAKLEDSAVYLCASSQRGLGEAFFGQGTRLTVV.

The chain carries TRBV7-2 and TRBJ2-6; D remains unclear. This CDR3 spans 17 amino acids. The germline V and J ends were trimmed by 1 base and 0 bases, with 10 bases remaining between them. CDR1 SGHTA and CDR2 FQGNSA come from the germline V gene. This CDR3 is CASSLVSSSSGANVLTF. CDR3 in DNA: TGTGCCAGCAGCTTAGTATCATCGAGCTCTGGGGCCAACGTCCTGACTTTC.

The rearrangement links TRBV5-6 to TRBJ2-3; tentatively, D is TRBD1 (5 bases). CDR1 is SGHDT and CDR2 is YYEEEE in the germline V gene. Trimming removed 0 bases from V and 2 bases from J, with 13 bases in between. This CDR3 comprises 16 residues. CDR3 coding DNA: TGTGCCAGCAGCTTGGGTTTAGGGGCTTCCACAGATACGCAGTATTTT. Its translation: CASSLGLGASTDTQYF.

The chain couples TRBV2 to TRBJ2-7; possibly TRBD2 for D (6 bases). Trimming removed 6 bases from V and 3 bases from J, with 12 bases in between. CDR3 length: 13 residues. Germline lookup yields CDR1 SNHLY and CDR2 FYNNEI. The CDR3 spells CASRAGRLYEQYF. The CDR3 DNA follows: TGTGCCAGCAGGGCCGGGAGACTCTACGAGCAGTACTTC.

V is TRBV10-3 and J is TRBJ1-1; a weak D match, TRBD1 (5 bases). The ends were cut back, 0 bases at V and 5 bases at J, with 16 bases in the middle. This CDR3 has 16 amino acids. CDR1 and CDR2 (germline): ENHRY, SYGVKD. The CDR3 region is CAISESGVKGGTEAFF. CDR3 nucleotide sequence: TGTGCCATCAGTGAGTCGGGGGTAAAGGGAGGGACTGAAGCTTTCTTT.

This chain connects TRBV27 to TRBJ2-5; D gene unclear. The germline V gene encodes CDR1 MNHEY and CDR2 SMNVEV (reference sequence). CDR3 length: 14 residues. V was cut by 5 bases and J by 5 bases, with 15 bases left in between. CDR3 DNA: TGTGCCAGCAGTCCCCGGGTTAGTCGTGAGACCCAGTACTTC. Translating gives CASSPRVSRETQYF.

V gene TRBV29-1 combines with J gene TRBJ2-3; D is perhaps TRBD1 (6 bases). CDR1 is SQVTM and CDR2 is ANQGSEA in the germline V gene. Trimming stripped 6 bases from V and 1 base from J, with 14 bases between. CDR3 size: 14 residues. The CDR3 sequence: CSVDAPGGTDTQYF. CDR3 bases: TGCAGCGTAGACGCCCCAGGGGGCACAGATACGCAGTATTTT.